Each of the 14 T cell receptor beta chains below was sequenced from the same sample in a study of cytomegalovirus exposure and HLA in healthy donors. Vbeta (60) and Jbeta (13) primers were used in the PCR. Repertoires were generated with immunoSEQ multiplex PCR, while TCRdb's copy carries only in-frame clones and drops some. The data contain about 190,000 clones, about 88% of them singletons. The specimen was PBMCs. Every receptor here comes from a woman in her twenties or thirties in good health and CMV-seronegative.

The rearrangement joins TRBV7-9 to TRBJ2-3, with a weak D call TRBD1 (5 bases). CDR1 SEHNR and CDR2 FQNEAQ come from the germline V gene (reference sequence). Trimming cost V 4 bases and J 0 bases, with 11 bases left between them. The CDR3 is made up of 15 amino acids. CDR3: CASSSTRTSTDTQYF. CDR3 nucleotide sequence: TGTGCCAGCAGCTCAACGAGGACAAGCACAGATACGCAGTATTTT.

This rearrangement joins TRBV19 to TRBJ1-4; D is ambiguous. CDR1 is LNHDA and CDR2 is SQIVND in the germline V gene (reference sequence). The CDR3 loop spans 16 amino acids. V shed 5 bases and J shed 0 bases, with 13 bases lying between them. CDR3 sequence (DNA): TGTGCCAGTAGTTCCCGGGGAGGGTCAACTAATGAAAAACTGTTTTTT. Encoded protein: CASSSRGGSTNEKLFF.

CDR3 sequence reads: CASSLGGDQETQYF. Here the CDR3 DNA reads TGTGCCAGCAGCTTGGGCGGGGACCAAGAGACCCAGTACTTC. The chain couples TRBV7-2 to TRBJ2-5, with D perhaps matching TRBD2 (6 bases). The CDR3 loop spans 14 amino acids. Germline V CDR1 and CDR2: SGHTA, FQGNSA. The V end lost 3 bases, the J end lost 0 bases, and 8 bases lay between the germline ends. Supplemented by reference TRBV7-2 and TRBJ2-5, the full variable domain reads GAGVSQSPSNKVTEKGKDVELRCDPISGHTALYWYRQSLGQGLEFLIYFQGNSAPDKSGLPSDRFSAERTGGSVSTLTIQRTQQEDSAVYLCASSLGGDQETQYFGPGTRLLVL.

The chain links TRBV9 to TRBJ2-2; no clear D gene. The V and J ends lost 3 bases and 9 bases respectively, with 12 bases between them. CDR1 and CDR2 (germline): SGDLS, YYNGEE. This CDR3 is built from 13 residues. CDR3 sequence reads: CASSAPTPRELFF. DNA of the CDR3: TGTGCCAGCAGCGCCCCTACCCCGAGGGAGCTGTTTTTT. Based on the CDR3 plus reference TRBV9 and TRBJ2-2, the full variable domain is DSGVTQTPKHLITATGQRVTLRCSPRSGDLSVYWYQQSLDQGLQFLIQYYNGEERAKGNILERFSAQQFPDLHSELNLSSLELGDSALYFCASSAPTPRELFFGEGSRLTVL.

The J gene is TRBJ2-1, the V gene TRBV27; TRBD2 matches at 8 bases. This CDR3 is 15 amino acids long. The germline V gene has CDR1 MNHEY and CDR2 SMNVEV (reference sequence). J lost 7 bases, V lost 3 bases, and 8 bases had no gene match. The CDR3 DNA reads TGTGCCAGCAGTTTTTGGACTAGCAGGGGAAATGAGCAGTTCTTC. It codes for CASSFWTSRGNEQFF.

The rearrangement uses TRBV18 and TRBJ2-1; 8 bases align to TRBD2. Unmatched junction bases numbered 3, after V lost 0 bases and J lost 5 bases. The germline gives CDR1 KGHSH, CDR2 LQKENI. The CDR3 extends over 15 amino acids. The CDR3 reads CASSPPRLANNEQFF. The CDR3 DNA reads TGTGCCAGCTCACCACCGAGACTAGCGAACAATGAGCAGTTCTTC.

This chain uses TRBV6-5 with TRBJ2-2; TRBD1 matches 7 bases. V was pared by 2 bases and J by 7 bases, with 4 bases of the junction left unmatched. The length of the CDR3 is 14 residues. Germline CDR1 and CDR2: MNHEY and SVGAGI. For the CDR3, the DNA is TGTGCCAGCAGTTACGACAGGGAAGTCGGGGAGCTGTTTTTT. Protein product: CASSYDREVGELFF.

The gene calls are TRBV6-4 and TRBJ2-1; 7 bases fit TRBD2. Germline CDR1 is MRHNA and CDR2 is SNTAGT. V was clipped by 4 bases and J by 7 bases; unmatched bases: 10. The CDR3 sequence is 15 residues long. The DNA of the CDR3 is TGTGCCAGCAGTGTCGGGGGAGGGTCAGGGAATGAGCAGTTCTTC. This gives the protein CASSVGGGSGNEQFF.

This clone showed up just once. The chain is built from TRBV9 and TRBJ2-3, with D perhaps TRBD2 (6 bases). V was shortened by 2 bases and J by 3 bases, with 10 bases between the two germline ends. The CDR3 is made up of 14 amino acids. From germline, CDR1 is SGDLS and CDR2 YYNGEE. Written as DNA, the CDR3 is TGTGCCAGCAGCGTCGGGAGAAGGACAGATACGCAGTATTTT. Translated, it gives CASSVGRRTDTQYF.

The chain is built from TRBV28 and TRBJ2-3, with 8 bases lining up with TRBD1. The CDR3 has 15 residues. Looked up from germline, CDR1 is MDHEN and CDR2 is SYDVKM. V shed 2 bases and J 2 bases; nucleotides not matched to a gene: 3. CDR3 nucleotides: TGTGCCAGCAGTTTAGGGACAGGATCCACAGATACGCAGTATTTT. Protein product: CASSLGTGSTDTQYF.

The gene calls are TRBV28 and TRBJ1-6; the match to TRBD1 covers 7 bases. Germline CDR1 MDHEN, CDR2 SYDVKM. This CDR3 is 21 amino acids long. J gave up 0 bases and V 6 bases, and 20 bases lay outside the gene matches. The CDR3, as DNA: TGTGCCAGCAGCTTCCTCCGGCTTCGACAGGGCCCGAGCTCCTATAATTCACCCCTCCACTTT. As protein: CASSFLRLRQGPSSYNSPLHF.

The V gene is TRBV2, the J gene TRBJ1-1, with 9 positions matching TRBD1. This CDR3 has 14 residues. With V trimmed by 7 bases and J by 4 bases, 7 bases remained unmatched. CDR1 is SNHLY and CDR2 is FYNNEI in the germline V gene. The CDR3 region is CASTYRGQSTEAFF. The CDR3 bases are TGTGCCAGCACCTACAGGGGGCAGAGCACTGAAGCTTTCTTT.

The CDR3 reads CASWTSGETQYF. In DNA form, the CDR3 reads TGTGCCAGCTGGACTAGCGGCGAGACCCAGTACTTC. This sequence joins TRBV27 and TRBJ2-5; 10 bases map to TRBD2. This CDR3 contains 12 residues. Germline V gives CDR1 MNHEY, CDR2 SMNVEV (reference sequence). The V gene end was trimmed by 8 bases and the J gene end by 5 bases; junction bases not matched to a gene: 2.

The chain is built from TRBV18 and TRBJ2-7, with a weak D call TRBD2 (6 bases). The CDR3 is 13 residues long. Per the germline V gene, CDR1 is KGHSH and CDR2 is LQKENI. V was pared by 3 bases and J by 3 bases, with 9 bases between. The CDR3 coding sequence is TGTGCCAGCTCACCCCGGGAGAGCTACGAGCAGTACTTC. It specifies CASSPRESYEQYF.